A single sample is the source of the 17 T cell receptor beta chains below, sequenced in a study of identical twins. TCRdb reprocessed the 5' RACE reads with MiXCR, giving one entry per CDR3 protein. The sample has 450,000 or so distinct CDR3 sequences; around 24% are singletons. These data also featured in a second study, about T cells expressing NK-cell markers.

Material: CD4+ T cells sorted from blood. The receptors were gathered from a woman between 18 and 29 years old in good health.

V gene TRBV18 combines with J gene TRBJ2-1; 8 bases agree with TRBD1. Looked up from germline, CDR1 is KGHSH and CDR2 is LQKENI. V was pared by 5 bases and J by 9 bases, with 3 bases of the junction left unmatched. The CDR3 runs 12 residues. CDR3 in DNA: TGTGCCAGCTCAGACAGGGGAACTGAGCAGTTCTTC. This gives the protein CASSDRGTEQFF.

This clonotype was seen more than once but under ten times. The chain combines TRBV12-3 or TRBV12-4 with TRBJ2-1, with TRBD2 identical over 10 bases. The CDR3 length is 17 residues. Trimming cost V 5 bases and J 4 bases; bases outside gene matches: 11. CDR3 region: CASSEGLAVGPYNEQFF. CDR3 nucleotides: TGTGCCAGCAGTGAAGGACTAGCGGTCGGGCCGTACAATGAGCAGTTCTTC.

This chain joins TRBV12-3 or TRBV12-4 and TRBJ1-2; 9 nucleotides match TRBD1. The CDR3 extends over 13 amino acids. Germline trimming cut 5 bases from V and 8 bases from J; bases unmatched to any gene: 6. The CDR3 loop is CASSPGQGRGYTF. The CDR3, as DNA: TGTGCCAGCAGTCCGGGACAGGGCCGAGGCTACACCTTC.

The chain has TRBV2 and TRBJ2-1; no reliable D call. Germline V CDR1 and CDR2: SNHLY, FYNNEI. The CDR3 consists of 14 residues. The V end was cut by 7 bases, the J end by 0 bases, with 10 bases between. CDR3 amino acids: CASKDLSSYNEQFF. The CDR3 DNA sequence: TGTGCCAGCAAAGACCTGAGCTCCTACAATGAGCAGTTCTTC.

The chain combines TRBV4-3 with TRBJ2-4; 7 nucleotides line up with TRBD2. This CDR3 is built from 16 residues. With 1 base clipped from V and 1 base from J, the junction kept 4 bases outside the gene matches. Germline V gives CDR1 LGHNA, CDR2 YSLEER. In DNA, the CDR3 is TGCGCCAGCAGCCAAGGCGGGAGTGCCGCCAAAAACATTCAGTACTTC. It specifies CASSQGGSAAKNIQYF.

The table lists this clonotype with a few counts. CDR3 sequence (DNA): TGTGCCGGCCTGACTAGGGATACGCAGTATTTT. It specifies CAGLTRDTQYF. The rearrangement links TRBV7-9 to TRBJ2-3, with a tentative D call TRBD2 (6 bases). Germline-derived CDR1 and CDR2 are SEHNR and FQNEAQ (reference sequence). Trimming took off 11 bases at V and 6 bases at J, with 12 bases between the two ends. The CDR3 is 11 amino acids.

This clonotype was counted between two and nine times. This chain joins TRBV24-1 and TRBJ2-1; 7 positions match TRBD2. The V gene's germline CDR1 is KGHDR and CDR2 SFDVKD. The CDR3 contains 14 residues. V shed 3 bases, J shed 7 bases, and the junction held 5 bases outside the gene matches. As DNA, the CDR3 is TGTGCCACCAGTGATCAGCGGGGTGGTAATGAGCAGTTCTTC. Translation: CATSDQRGGNEQFF.

This clonotype has a handful of counts. V gene TRBV5-4 combines with J gene TRBJ2-2; 8 bases fit TRBD1. This CDR3 spans 15 amino acids. The germline CDR1 and CDR2 sequences are SGHNT and YYREEE (reference sequence). V trimming: 4 bases; J trimming: 4 bases; junction bases outside the gene matches: 6. The CDR3 DNA reads as TGTGCCAGCAGCGTCGGACAGGGTGGCACCGGGGAGCTGTTTTTT. Translation: CASSVGQGGTGELFF.

The chain employs TRBV6-5 and TRBJ1-3; no clear D. The germline V and J ends were trimmed by 2 bases and 4 bases, with 12 bases remaining between them. From germline, CDR1 is MNHEY and CDR2 SVGAGI. This CDR3 is 15 amino acids long. The DNA for the CDR3 is TGTGCCAGCAGTTACACTTTCCGGGGAGGAAACACCATATATTTT. Protein product: CASSYTFRGGNTIYF.

This clonotype was counted a few times. V and J are TRBV20-1 and TRBJ1-2, with D unclear. The CDR3 has 11 residues. V lost 7 bases and J lost 7, with 13 bases in between. CDR1 is DFQATT, CDR2 SNEGSKA, per germline (reference sequence). The CDR3 DNA reads TGCAGTGTCCCATTCGTGGGTGGCTACACCTTC. It codes for CSVPFVGGYTF.

J is TRBJ1-1 and V is TRBV10-3; D gene ambiguous. Germline assignment: CDR1 ENHRY and CDR2 SYGVKD. CDR3 length: 15 amino acids. V lost 0 bases and J lost 0, with 8 bases in between. CDR3 bases: TGTGCCATCAGTGAGTCAACACTTATGAACACTGAAGCTTTCTTT. Protein sequence: CAISESTLMNTEAFF.

This chain links TRBV12-3 or TRBV12-4 with TRBJ2-5; no firm D call. The CDR3 has 11 amino acids. V was clipped by 6 bases and J by 4 bases, with 6 bases between them. The DNA for the CDR3 is TGTGCCAGCAGGCGCCGAGAGACCCAGTACTTC. Translation gives CASRRRETQYF.

CDR3 nucleotides: TGCGCCAGCAGCTTGGGCCTCCCGGGACAGGGCCATGGCTACACCTTC. It specifies CASSLGLPGQGHGYTF. The rearrangement links TRBV5-1 to TRBJ1-2, with 9 bases that match TRBD1. V gave up 0 bases and J gave up 6 bases; unmatched junction bases: 9. CDR3 length: 16 residues. Germline CDR1 reads SGHRS; CDR2 reads YFSETQ.

This chain connects TRBV6-5 to TRBJ1-1; possibly TRBD1 for D (5 bases). The CDR3 has 15 amino acids. The V end lost 2 bases, the J end lost 10 bases, and 20 bases lay between the germline ends. Germline assignment: CDR1 MNHEY and CDR2 SVGAGI. The CDR3 reads CASSYQQGVGGSAFF. The CDR3 DNA is TGTGCCAGCAGTTACCAACAAGGGGTGGGGGGGTCAGCTTTCTTT.

The rearrangement links TRBV6-5 to TRBJ2-1; 8 bases fit TRBD2. V lost 2 bases, J lost 0 bases, and 6 bases stayed unmatched. Germline V gene sequence: CDR1 MNHEY, CDR2 SVGAGI. The CDR3 totals 17 residues. The CDR3 DNA is TGTGCCAGCAGTTACGATCCCAGCGGGAGCTCCTACAATGAGCAGTTCTTC. It specifies CASSYDPSGSSYNEQFF.

In this sample, this clonotype turned up a few times. The rearrangement links TRBV7-2 to TRBJ1-4; tentatively, D is TRBD1 (5 bases). CDR1 is SGHTA, CDR2 FQGNSA, per germline. The V end was cut by 5 bases, the J end by 8 bases, with 15 bases between. CDR3 length: 14 residues. The CDR3 DNA reads TGTGCCAGCAGCCTTTCGGGGGGTTACGAAAAACTGTTTTTT. Translating gives CASSLSGGYEKLFF.

The CDR3 sequence: CASSLARDSNEQFF. The CDR3 nucleotides read TGTGCCAGCAGCTTAGCCCGGGACAGCAATGAGCAGTTCTTC. The V gene is TRBV7-2, the J gene TRBJ2-1, with 7 bases lining up with TRBD1. CDR3 length: 14 residues. The ends lost 0 bases at V and 6 bases at J; junction bases unmatched: 2. Germline CDR1 is SGHTA and CDR2 is FQGNSA.